A single sample gave rise to the 21 T cell receptor beta chains below, sequenced in a study of T cell repertoires in cytomegalovirus infection. TCRdb processed the reads anew with MiXCR; each CDR3 protein has one entry. This table has 630,000 or so distinct CDR3 sequences, approximately 24% appearing once. The specimen was CD8+ T cells from PBMCs. All receptors derive from a human donor in good health (CMV status not recorded). Some clones in this sample may be carry-over from other donors' samples.

This clonotype was counted between two and nine times. J is TRBJ1-1 and V is TRBV4-1, with D uncertain. CDR3 size: 12 residues. The V gene lost 0 bases and the J gene lost 8 bases, with 7 bases spanning the gap. Germline CDR1 is MGHRA and CDR2 is YSYEKL. DNA of the CDR3: TGCGCCAGCAGCCAAGACAGGCACGAAGCTTTCTTT. Protein product: CASSQDRHEAFF.

This clonotype was observed a handful of times. This chain uses TRBV12-3 or TRBV12-4 with TRBJ2-7; 8 nucleotides align to TRBD2. The ends lost 7 bases at V and 5 bases at J; junction bases unmatched: 7. The CDR3 loop spans 13 amino acids. This CDR3 is CASNRTSFDEQYF. As DNA, the CDR3 is TGTGCCAGCAACCGGACTAGCTTTGACGAGCAGTACTTC.

The gene calls are TRBV10-3 and TRBJ2-3; TRBD2 matches 12 bases. Germline V gene data show CDR1 as ENHRY and CDR2 as SYGVKD. With 4 bases clipped from V and 6 bases from J, the junction kept 14 bases outside the gene matches. The CDR3 is 18 amino acids. The CDR3 spells CAISAKTSGGPAGDTQYF. Here the CDR3 DNA reads TGTGCCATCAGTGCAAAGACTAGCGGGGGCCCCGCAGGGGATACGCAGTATTTT.

The chain recombines TRBV7-9 with TRBJ2-3; no clear D. CDR3 length: 13 residues. The germline V gene encodes CDR1 SEHNR and CDR2 FQNEAQ (reference sequence). Trimming pared 4 bases from V and 3 bases from J, leaving 8 bases between. CDR3 protein: CASSSGRTDTQYF. Here the CDR3 DNA reads TGTGCCAGCAGCTCGGGTAGGACAGATACGCAGTATTTT.

This clonotype was recorded many times. This chain connects TRBV7-6 to TRBJ1-5; tentatively, D is TRBD1 (5 bases). In germline, CDR1 is SGHVS, CDR2 FNYEAQ. This CDR3 contains 18 residues. The V and J ends lost 2 bases and 3 bases respectively, with 20 bases between them. DNA of the CDR3: TGTGCCAGCAGCTTATTACTTGGGGACCGGGATATCAATCAGCCCCAGCATTTT. It is translated as CASSLLLGDRDINQPQHF.

In its sample, this clonotype was seen once. The chain has TRBV7-3 and TRBJ2-1; D is uncertain. The CDR3 loop spans 14 amino acids. Between the trimmed V and J ends, which lost 7 bases and 5 bases, there was a span of 15 bases. CDR1 is SGHTA, CDR2 FQGTGA, per germline. The CDR3 sequence is CASTPGALNNEQFF. The CDR3 bases are TGTGCCAGCACCCCTGGCGCCCTTAACAATGAGCAGTTCTTC.

This clonotype was detected many times. The DNA of the CDR3 is TGTGCCAGCAGCTTAGGTTCGGGGTTTTCCTACAATGAGCAGTTCTTC. Its protein product is CASSLGSGFSYNEQFF. The chain links TRBV7-2 to TRBJ2-1, with D perhaps TRBD2 (5 bases). Per the germline V gene, CDR1 is SGHTA and CDR2 is FQGNSA. Trimming removed 1 base at V and 1 base at J, with 11 bases between. The length of the CDR3 is 16 residues.

The V and J genes are TRBV20-1 and TRBJ1-5; 7 bases align to TRBD1. Trimming took 4 bases from V and 9 from J; bases not matched to a gene: 12. The CDR3 sequence is 14 residues long. Per germline, CDR1 DFQATT and CDR2 SNEGSKA (reference sequence). The DNA of the CDR3 is TGCAGTGCTATTGGCCGGGACAGTCCGCGGCCCCAGCATTTT. This encodes CSAIGRDSPRPQHF.

This clonotype has a count of ten or more. The genes are TRBV7-6 and TRBJ2-7, with 7 bases that match TRBD2. The CDR3 runs to 15 residues. V trimming: 1 base; J trimming: 3 bases; junction bases outside the gene matches: 6. The V gene's germline CDR1 is SGHVS and CDR2 FNYEAQ. CDR3 sequence reads: CASSLGAGVVYEQYF. In DNA, the CDR3 is TGTGCCAGCAGCTTAGGGGCGGGGGTCGTCTACGAGCAGTACTTC.

Only a few counts were recorded for this clonotype. The rearrangement uses TRBV7-2 and TRBJ1-4; TRBD1 might be the D (6 bases). The CDR3 totals 16 residues. CDR1 is SGHTA, CDR2 FQGNSA, per germline. The V end was cut by 6 bases, the J end by 7 bases, with 21 bases between. The CDR3 spells CASSSNTQGNREKLFF. The DNA of the CDR3 is TGTGCCAGCAGTTCTAATACCCAGGGGAATCGTGAAAAACTGTTTTTT.

This chain connects TRBV20-1 to TRBJ2-3, with 9 bases matching TRBD2. The trim removed 4 bases at V and 2 bases at J, leaving 13 bases unmatched. The CDR3 consists of 17 residues. Germline CDR1 reads DFQATT; CDR2 reads SNEGSKA (reference sequence). The CDR3 here is CSATRDLAGAFTDTQYF. CDR3 sequence (DNA): TGCAGTGCTACCAGAGATTTAGCGGGGGCCTTCACAGATACGCAGTATTTT.

Ten or more counts support this clonotype. V is TRBV7-9 and J is TRBJ2-5; TRBD1 agrees at 8 bases. Germline loops: CDR1 SEHNR, CDR2 FQNEAQ (reference sequence). This CDR3 spans 14 amino acids. The trim removed 5 bases at V and 5 bases at J, leaving 7 bases unmatched. The CDR3 DNA follows: TGTGCCAGCAGCCCGACAGGGGCCGGGGAGACCCAGTACTTC. Its translation is CASSPTGAGETQYF.

This clonotype has only a few counts. The chain joins TRBV15 to TRBJ2-1, with D possibly TRBD1 on 5 matching bases. The CDR3 runs 14 residues. V lost 6 bases to trimming and J lost 10 bases, with 19 bases between them. The germline V gene has CDR1 LNHNV and CDR2 YYDKDF (reference sequence). CDR3 nucleotide sequence: TGTGCCACCAGTCCGCGGACACAACATCTCGAGCAGTTCTTC. Translating gives CATSPRTQHLEQFF.

The table lists this clonotype with a few counts. The gene calls are TRBV6-1 and TRBJ1-1, with 7 bases fitting TRBD1. Germline lookup yields CDR1 MNHNS and CDR2 SASEGT. This CDR3 is 13 amino acids long. V was clipped by 11 bases and J by 2 bases; unmatched bases: 8. The CDR3 protein is CARLGQRNTEAFF. The CDR3 coding sequence is TGTGCCCGCTTGGGACAGCGCAACACTGAAGCTTTCTTT.

The chain couples TRBV27 to TRBJ1-1, with D maybe TRBD1 (5 bases). Per germline, CDR1 MNHEY and CDR2 SMNVEV (reference sequence). The CDR3 contains 13 residues. Trimming took off 6 bases at V and 5 bases at J, with 13 bases between the two ends. The CDR3 DNA reads TGTGCCAGCAGCAGAGGGGCGGCGACTGAAGCTTTCTTT. Translating it yields CASSRGAATEAFF.

A few counts support this clonotype. V gene TRBV7-3 combines with J gene TRBJ2-2, with D possibly TRBD1 on 5 matching bases. V was trimmed by 1 base and J by 5 bases, leaving 8 bases between them. Per germline, CDR1 SGHTA and CDR2 FQGTGA. The CDR3 sequence is 14 residues long. CDR3 sequence reads: CASSLNRPTGELFF. CDR3 DNA sequence: TGTGCCAGCAGCTTAAACAGGCCGACCGGGGAGCTGTTTTTT.

This chain links TRBV10-3 with TRBJ2-7, with D perhaps matching TRBD2 (5 bases). This CDR3 region has 13 residues. V lost 0 bases, J lost 3 bases, and 6 bases lay in between. Germline CDR1 and CDR2: ENHRY and SYGVKD. The CDR3 DNA is TGTGCCATCAGTGAGTCCGCGGGCTACGAGCAGTACTTC. Its protein product is CAISESAGYEQYF.

This clonotype has a handful of counts. The chain has TRBV10-2 and TRBJ2-3; TRBD2 aligns across 8 bases. This CDR3 comprises 18 residues. Germline V gives CDR1 WSHSY, CDR2 SAAADI. The V gene end was trimmed by 7 bases and the J gene end by 0 bases; junction bases not matched to a gene: 15. The CDR3 DNA reads TGCGCCAGCAAAGGGGGACTAGAAGTTTCTCCTAGCACAGATACGCAGTATTTT. Translated, it gives CASKGGLEVSPSTDTQYF.

At least ten counts were recorded for this clonotype. The rearrangement links TRBV7-8 to TRBJ1-4, with 7 bases fitting TRBD1. CDR1 and CDR2 from the germline V gene are SGHVS and FQNEAQ. The CDR3 length is 16 residues. V was clipped by 5 bases and J by 8 bases; unmatched bases: 14. The CDR3: CASSPRGRQGGEKLFF. For the CDR3, the DNA is TGTGCCAGCAGCCCCCGGGGGAGACAGGGTGGGGAAAAACTGTTTTTT.

This clonotype was seen repeatedly, ten times or more. This sequence joins TRBV12-3 or TRBV12-4 and TRBJ2-3; D uncertain. This CDR3 contains 12 residues. Trimming stripped 6 bases from V and 4 bases from J, with 8 bases between. The CDR3 nucleotides are TGTGCCAGCAGCTTACGCCCAGATACGCAGTATTTT. Its translation is CASSLRPDTQYF.

The genes are TRBV29-1 and TRBJ2-6; 9 bases agree with TRBD2. CDR3 length: 16 amino acids. Germline V gene lookup returns CDR1 SQVTM and CDR2 ANQGSEA. The V and J ends lost 1 base and 1 base, in that order; junction bases with no gene match: 2. In DNA, the CDR3 is TGCAGCGTTGAAGGACTAGCGGAATCTGGGGCCAACGTCCTGACTTTC. Its translation is CSVEGLAESGANVLTF.